The sample holds a few counts of the clone carrying this TCR beta chain. This entry is derived from a study of T cells in Graves' hyperthyroidism and ophthalmopathy. Study-level background: Peripheral blood draws took place at initial diagnosis, ahead of any treatment.

Amplified TCR beta CDR3 regions derived from RNA transcripts. First-round RT-PCR with HTBI primers amplified the TCR CDR3 region. TCRdb used MiXCR to reprocess the multiplex PCR reads, holding one entry per CDR3 protein. The sample records more than 450,000 distinct CDR3 sequences, less than 15% being singletons. Sequencing was performed on blood. The sequence was collected from a woman aged 40 to 50 with Graves' hyperthyroidism.

CDR3 sequence: CASSIERTSNEQFF. The CDR3 DNA sequence: TGTGCCAGTAGTATAGAGAGGACAAGTAATGAGCAGTTCTTC. The chain employs TRBV19 and TRBJ2-1; a weak D match, TRBD1 (5 bases). CDR1 is LNHDA, CDR2 SQIVND, per germline (reference sequence). The length of the CDR3 is 14 residues. V shed 0 bases and J shed 7 bases, with 10 bases lying between them.